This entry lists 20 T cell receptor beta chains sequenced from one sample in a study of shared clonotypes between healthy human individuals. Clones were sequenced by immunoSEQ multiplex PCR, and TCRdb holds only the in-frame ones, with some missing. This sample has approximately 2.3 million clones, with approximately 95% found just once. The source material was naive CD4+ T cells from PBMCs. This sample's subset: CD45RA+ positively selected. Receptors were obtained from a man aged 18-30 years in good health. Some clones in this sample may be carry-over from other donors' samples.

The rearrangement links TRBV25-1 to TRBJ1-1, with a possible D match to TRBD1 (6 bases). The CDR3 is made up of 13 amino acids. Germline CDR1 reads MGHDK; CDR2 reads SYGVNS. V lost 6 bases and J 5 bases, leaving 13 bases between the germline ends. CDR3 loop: CASRDLGATEAFF. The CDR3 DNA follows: TGTGCCAGCAGAGATCTGGGGGCTACTGAAGCTTTCTTT.

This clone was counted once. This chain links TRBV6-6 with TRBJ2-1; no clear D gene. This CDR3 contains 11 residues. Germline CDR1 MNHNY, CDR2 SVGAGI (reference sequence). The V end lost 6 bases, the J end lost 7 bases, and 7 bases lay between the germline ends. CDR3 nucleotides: TGTGCCAGCAGCAAGAAGAATGAGCAGTTCTTC. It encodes CASSKKNEQFF.

The CDR3 bases are TGTGCCAGCAGCTTAGGTTCCCTACAGGCGGGTGAGCAGTTCTTC. This translates into CASSLGSLQAGEQFF. The rearrangement joins TRBV7-2 to TRBJ2-1; D is possibly TRBD1 or TRBD2 (5 bases each). Germline CDR1 SGHTA, CDR2 FQGNSA. The CDR3 has 15 residues. Trimming took off 1 base at V and 9 bases at J, with 16 bases between the two ends.

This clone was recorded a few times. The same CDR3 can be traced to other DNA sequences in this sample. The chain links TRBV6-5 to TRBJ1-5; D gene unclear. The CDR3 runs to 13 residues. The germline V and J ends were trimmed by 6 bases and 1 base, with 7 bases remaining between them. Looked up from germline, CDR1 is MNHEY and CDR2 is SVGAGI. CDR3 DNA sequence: TGTGCCAGCAGACCGGACAGCAATCAGCCCCAGCATTTT. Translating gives CASRPDSNQPQHF.

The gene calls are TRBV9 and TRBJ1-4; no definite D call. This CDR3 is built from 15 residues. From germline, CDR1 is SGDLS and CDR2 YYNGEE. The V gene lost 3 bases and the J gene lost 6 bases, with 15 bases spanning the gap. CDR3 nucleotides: TGTGCCAGCAGCGAGGTGGAGGGCTTTTATGAAAAACTGTTTTTT. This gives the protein CASSEVEGFYEKLFF.

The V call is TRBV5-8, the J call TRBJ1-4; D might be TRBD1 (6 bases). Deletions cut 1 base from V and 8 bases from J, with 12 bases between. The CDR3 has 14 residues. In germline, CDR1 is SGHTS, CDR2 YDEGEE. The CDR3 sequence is CASSLNRAAEKLFF. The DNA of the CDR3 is TGTGCCAGCAGCTTGAACAGGGCAGCCGAAAAACTGTTTTTT.

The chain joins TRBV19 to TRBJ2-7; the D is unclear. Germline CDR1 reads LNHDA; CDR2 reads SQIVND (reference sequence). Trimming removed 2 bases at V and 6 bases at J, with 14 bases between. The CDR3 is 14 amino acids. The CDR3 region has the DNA TGTGCCAGTAGTATATATACGGAAGGTGGCGAGCAGTACTTC. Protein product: CASSIYTEGGEQYF.

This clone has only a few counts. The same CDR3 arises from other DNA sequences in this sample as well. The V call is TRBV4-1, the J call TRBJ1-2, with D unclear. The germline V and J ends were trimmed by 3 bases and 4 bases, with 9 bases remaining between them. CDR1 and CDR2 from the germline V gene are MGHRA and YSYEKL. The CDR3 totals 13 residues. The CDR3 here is CASSQEGAYGYTF. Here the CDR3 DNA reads TGCGCCAGCAGCCAGGAGGGCGCCTATGGCTACACCTTC.

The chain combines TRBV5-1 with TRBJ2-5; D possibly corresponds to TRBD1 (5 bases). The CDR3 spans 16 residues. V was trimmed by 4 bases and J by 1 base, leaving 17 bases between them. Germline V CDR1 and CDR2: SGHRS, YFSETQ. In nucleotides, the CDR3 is TGCGCCAGCAGCGGAAACAGGTTGGGCCTCCAAGAGACCCAGTACTTC. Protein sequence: CASSGNRLGLQETQYF. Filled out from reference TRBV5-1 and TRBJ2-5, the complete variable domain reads KAGVTQTPRYLIKTRGQQVTLSCSPISGHRSVSWYQQTPGQGLQFLFEYFSETQRNKGNFPGRFSGRQFSNSRSEMNVSTLELGDSALYLCASSGNRLGLQETQYFGPGTRLLVL.

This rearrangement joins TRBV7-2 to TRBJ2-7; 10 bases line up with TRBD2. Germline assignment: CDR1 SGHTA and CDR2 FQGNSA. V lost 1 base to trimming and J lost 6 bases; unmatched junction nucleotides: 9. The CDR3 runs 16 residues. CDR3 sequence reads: CASSLVMGLAGVEQYF. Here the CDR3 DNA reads TGTGCCAGCAGCTTAGTAATGGGGCTAGCGGGAGTCGAGCAGTACTTC.

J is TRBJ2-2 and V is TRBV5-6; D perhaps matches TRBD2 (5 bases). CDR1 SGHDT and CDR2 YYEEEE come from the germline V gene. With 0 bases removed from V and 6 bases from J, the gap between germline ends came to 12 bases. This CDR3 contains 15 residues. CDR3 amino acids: CASSLVLGISGELFF. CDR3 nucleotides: TGTGCCAGCAGCTTGGTACTAGGAATCTCCGGGGAGCTGTTTTTT.

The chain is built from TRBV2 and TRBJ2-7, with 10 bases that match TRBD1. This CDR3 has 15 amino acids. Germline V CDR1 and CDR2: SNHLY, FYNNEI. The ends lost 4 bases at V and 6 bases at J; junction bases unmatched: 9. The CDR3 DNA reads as TGTGCCAGCAGTGTCCTCGGGACAGGGGAAGCCGAGCAGTACTTC. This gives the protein CASSVLGTGEAEQYF.

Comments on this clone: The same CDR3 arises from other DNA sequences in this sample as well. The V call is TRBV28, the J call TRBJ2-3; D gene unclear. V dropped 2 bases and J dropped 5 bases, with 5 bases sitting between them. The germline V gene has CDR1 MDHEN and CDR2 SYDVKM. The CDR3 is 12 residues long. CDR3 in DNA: TGTGCCAGCAGTTTAATTGGAGATACGCAGTATTTT. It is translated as CASSLIGDTQYF.

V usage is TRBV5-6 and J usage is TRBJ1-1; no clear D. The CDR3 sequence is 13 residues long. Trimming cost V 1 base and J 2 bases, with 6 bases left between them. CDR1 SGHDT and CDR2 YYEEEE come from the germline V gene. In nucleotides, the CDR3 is TGTGCCAGCAGCTTGACGGATAACACTGAAGCTTTCTTT. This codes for CASSLTDNTEAFF.

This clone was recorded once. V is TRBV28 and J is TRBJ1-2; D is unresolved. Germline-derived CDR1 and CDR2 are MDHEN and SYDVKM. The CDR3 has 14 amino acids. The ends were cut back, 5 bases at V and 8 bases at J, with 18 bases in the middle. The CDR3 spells CASSDAGSSKGYTF. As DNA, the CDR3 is TGTGCCAGCAGTGACGCGGGTAGTTCGAAAGGCTACACCTTC.

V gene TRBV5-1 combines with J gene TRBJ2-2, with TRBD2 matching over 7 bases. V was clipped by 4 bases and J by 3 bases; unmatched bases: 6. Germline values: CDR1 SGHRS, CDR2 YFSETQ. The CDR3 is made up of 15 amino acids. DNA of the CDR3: TGCGCCAGCAGCGGGAGGGCCGGGGACACCGGGGAGCTGTTTTTT. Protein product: CASSGRAGDTGELFF.

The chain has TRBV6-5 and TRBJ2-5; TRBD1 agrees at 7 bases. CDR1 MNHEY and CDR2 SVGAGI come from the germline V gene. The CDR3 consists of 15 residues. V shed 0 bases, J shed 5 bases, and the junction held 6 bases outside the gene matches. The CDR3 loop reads CASSYSPRGWETQYF. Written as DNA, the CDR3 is TGTGCCAGCAGTTACTCACCCAGGGGGTGGGAGACCCAGTACTTC.

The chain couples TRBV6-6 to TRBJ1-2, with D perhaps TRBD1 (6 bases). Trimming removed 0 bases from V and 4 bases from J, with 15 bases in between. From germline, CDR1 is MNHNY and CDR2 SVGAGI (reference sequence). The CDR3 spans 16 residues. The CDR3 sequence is CASSYSIPGARYGYTF. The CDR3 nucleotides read TGTGCCAGCAGTTACTCGATCCCGGGGGCCCGCTATGGCTACACCTTC.

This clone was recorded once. The CDR3 region is CASSLVGGISYEQYF. The CDR3 nucleotides are TGTGCCAGCAGCTTAGTTGGCGGGATCTCCTACGAGCAGTACTTC. This chain joins TRBV7-2 and TRBJ2-7, with a tentative D call TRBD2 (6 bases). Trimming took 1 base from V and 0 from J, leaving 10 bases between them. Germline V gene data show CDR1 as SGHTA and CDR2 as FQGNSA. The CDR3 loop spans 15 amino acids. The variable domain in full, with the rest retrieved from reference TRBV7-2 and TRBJ2-7, is GAGVSQSPSNKVTEKGKDVELRCDPISGHTALYWYRQSLGQGLEFLIYFQGNSAPDKSGLPSDRFSAERTGGSVSTLTIQRTQQEDSAVYLCASSLVGGISYEQYFGPGTRLTVT.

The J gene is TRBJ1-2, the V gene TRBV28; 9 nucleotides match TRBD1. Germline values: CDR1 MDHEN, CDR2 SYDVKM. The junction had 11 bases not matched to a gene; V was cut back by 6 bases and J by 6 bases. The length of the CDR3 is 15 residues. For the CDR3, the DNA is TGTGCCAGCAGAGAGGGAACTTGGACAGGGGATGGCTACACCTTC. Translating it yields CASREGTWTGDGYTF.